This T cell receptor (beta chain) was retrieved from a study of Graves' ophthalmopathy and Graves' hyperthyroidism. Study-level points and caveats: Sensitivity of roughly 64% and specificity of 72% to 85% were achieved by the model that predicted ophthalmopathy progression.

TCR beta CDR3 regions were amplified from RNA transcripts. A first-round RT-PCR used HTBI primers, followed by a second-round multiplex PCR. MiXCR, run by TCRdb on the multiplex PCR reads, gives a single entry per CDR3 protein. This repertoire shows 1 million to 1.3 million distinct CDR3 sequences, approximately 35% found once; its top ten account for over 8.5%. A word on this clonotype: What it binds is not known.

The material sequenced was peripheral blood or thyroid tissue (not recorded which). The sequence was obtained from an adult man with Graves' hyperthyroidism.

CDR3 in amino acids: CASSHILGQGPGWPQHF. Written as DNA, the CDR3 is TGCGCCAGCAGCCATATTCTAGGACAGGGGCCTGGATGGCCCCAGCATTTT. This sequence joins TRBV4-1 and TRBJ1-5; 9 bases align to TRBD1. V dropped 3 bases and J dropped 9; count of bases not matched to a gene: 15. Per germline, CDR1 MGHRA and CDR2 YSYEKL. The CDR3 spans 17 residues.